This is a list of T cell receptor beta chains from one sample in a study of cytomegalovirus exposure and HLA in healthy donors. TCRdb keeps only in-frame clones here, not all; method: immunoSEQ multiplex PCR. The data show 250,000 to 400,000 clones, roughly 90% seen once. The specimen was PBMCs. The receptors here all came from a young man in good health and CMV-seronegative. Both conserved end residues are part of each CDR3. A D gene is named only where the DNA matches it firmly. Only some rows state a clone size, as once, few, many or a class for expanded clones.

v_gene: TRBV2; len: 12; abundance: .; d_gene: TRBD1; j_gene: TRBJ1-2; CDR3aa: CASPGGGHGYTF; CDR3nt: TGTGCCAGCCCAGGGGGAGGTCATGGCTACACCTTC
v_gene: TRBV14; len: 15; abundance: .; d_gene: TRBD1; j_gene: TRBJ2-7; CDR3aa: CASSRHAGTGNEQYF; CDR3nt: TGTGCCAGCAGCCGCCATGCCGGGACAGGAAACGAGCAGTACTTC
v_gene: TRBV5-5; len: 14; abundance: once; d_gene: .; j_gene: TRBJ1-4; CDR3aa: CASSLGSFGEKLFF; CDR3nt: TGTGCCAGCAGCTTGGGGAGTTTCGGTGAAAAACTGTTTTTT
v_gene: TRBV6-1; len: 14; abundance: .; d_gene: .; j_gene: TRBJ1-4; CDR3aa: CASSLGRYGEKLFF; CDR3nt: TGTGCCAGCAGCCTAGGGAGGTACGGGGAAAAACTGTTTTTT
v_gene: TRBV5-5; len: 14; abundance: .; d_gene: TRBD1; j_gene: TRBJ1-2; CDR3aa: CASSSPGQGSGYTF; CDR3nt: TGTGCCAGCAGCTCCCCCGGACAGGGTTCTGGCTACACCTTC
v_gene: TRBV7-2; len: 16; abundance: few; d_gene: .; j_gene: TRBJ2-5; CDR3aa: CASSLLGGAGQETQYF; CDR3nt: TGTGCCAGCAGCTTATTAGGGGGGGCCGGCCAAGAGACCCAGTACTTC
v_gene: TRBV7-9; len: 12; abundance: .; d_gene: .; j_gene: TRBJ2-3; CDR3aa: CASSPLENTQYF; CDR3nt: TGTGCCAGCAGCCCCTTGGAGAATACGCAGTATTTT
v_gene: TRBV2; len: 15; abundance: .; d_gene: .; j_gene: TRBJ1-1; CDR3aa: CASSGLRTLNTEAFF; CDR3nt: TGTGCCAGCAGTGGTTTAAGAACACTGAACACTGAAGCTTTCTTT
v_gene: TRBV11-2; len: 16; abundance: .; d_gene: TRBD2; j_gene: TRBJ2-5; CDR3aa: CASSLPGGGAGETQYF; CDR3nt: TGTGCCAGCAGCTTACCGGGCGGGGGGGCCGGAGAGACCCAGTACTTC
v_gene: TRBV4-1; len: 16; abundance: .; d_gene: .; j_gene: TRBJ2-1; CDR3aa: CASSQAAGLSYNEQFF; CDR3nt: TGCGCCAGCAGCCAGGCTGCGGGACTTTCCTACAATGAGCAGTTCTTC
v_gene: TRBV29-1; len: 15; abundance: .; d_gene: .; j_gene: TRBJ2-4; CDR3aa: CSVGTGPGYTNIQYF; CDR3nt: TGCAGCGTTGGGACCGGGCCAGGGTACACAAACATTCAGTACTTC
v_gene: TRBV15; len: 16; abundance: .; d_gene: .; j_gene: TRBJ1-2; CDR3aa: CATSRDSRLRTGGYTF; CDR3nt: TGTGCCACCAGCAGAGATTCACGACTGAGAACCGGCGGCTACACCTTC
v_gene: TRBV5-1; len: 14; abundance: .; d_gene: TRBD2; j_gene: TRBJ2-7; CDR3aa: CASSLPGGAYEQYF; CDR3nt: TGCGCCAGCAGCTTGCCCGGGGGGGCTTACGAGCAGTACTTC
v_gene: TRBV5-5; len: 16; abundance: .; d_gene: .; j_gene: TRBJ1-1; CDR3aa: CASSLLSSRPNTEAFF; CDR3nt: TGTGCCAGCAGCTTGCTGTCGTCCAGGCCTAACACTGAAGCTTTCTTT
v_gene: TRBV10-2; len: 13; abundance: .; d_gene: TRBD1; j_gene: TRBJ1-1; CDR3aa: CASRKQGDTEAFF; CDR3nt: TGCGCCAGCAGGAAACAGGGGGACACTGAAGCTTTCTTT
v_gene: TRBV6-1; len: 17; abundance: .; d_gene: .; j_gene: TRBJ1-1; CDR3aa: CASSESPGERMNTEAFF; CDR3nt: TGTGCCAGCAGTGAAAGTCCAGGGGAGAGAATGAACACTGAAGCTTTCTTT
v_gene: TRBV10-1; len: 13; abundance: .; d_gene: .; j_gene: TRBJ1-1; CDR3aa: CASSDNSNTEAFF; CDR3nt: TGCGCCAGCAGTGACAATTCGAACACTGAAGCTTTCTTT
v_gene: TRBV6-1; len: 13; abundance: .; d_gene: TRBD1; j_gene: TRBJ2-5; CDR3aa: CASTTGEQETQYF; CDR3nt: TGTGCCAGCACTACAGGGGAACAAGAGACCCAGTACTTC
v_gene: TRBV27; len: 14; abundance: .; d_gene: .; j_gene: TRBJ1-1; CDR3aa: CASSPRGMNTEAFF; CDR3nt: TGTGCCAGCAGTCCCCGAGGGATGAACACTGAAGCTTTCTTT
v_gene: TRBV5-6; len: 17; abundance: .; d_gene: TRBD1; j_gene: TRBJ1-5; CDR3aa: CASSLGTGIRPNQPQHF; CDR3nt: TGTGCCAGCAGCTTGGGGACAGGGATTAGACCTAATCAGCCCCAGCATTTT
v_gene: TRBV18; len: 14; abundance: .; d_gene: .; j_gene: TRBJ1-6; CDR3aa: CASSPSQGPAGLHF; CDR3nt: TGTGCCAGCTCACCAAGCCAGGGTCCCGCTGGCCTCCACTTT
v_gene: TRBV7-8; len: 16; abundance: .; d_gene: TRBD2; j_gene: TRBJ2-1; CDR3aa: CASSLIGGGAYNEQFF; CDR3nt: TGTGCCAGCAGCTTAATTGGCGGGGGGGCGTACAATGAGCAGTTCTTC
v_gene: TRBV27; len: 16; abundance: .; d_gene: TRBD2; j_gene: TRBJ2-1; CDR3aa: CASSLYRGGAYNEQFF; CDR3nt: TGTGCCAGCAGTTTATATCGCGGGGGGGCCTACAATGAGCAGTTCTTC
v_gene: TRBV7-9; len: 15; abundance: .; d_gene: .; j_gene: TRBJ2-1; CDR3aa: CASSLFGGLYNEQFF; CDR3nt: TGTGCCAGCAGCTTGTTCGGTGGGCTTTACAATGAGCAGTTCTTC
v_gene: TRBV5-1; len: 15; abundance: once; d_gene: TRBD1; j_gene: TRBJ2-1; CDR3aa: CASSLYGTGRNEQFF; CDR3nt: TGCGCCAGCAGCTTGTATGGGACAGGGAGGAATGAGCAGTTCTTC
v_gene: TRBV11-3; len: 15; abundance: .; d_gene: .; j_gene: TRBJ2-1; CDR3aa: CASSQQGRGYNEQFF; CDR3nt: TGTGCCAGCAGCCAACAGGGCAGGGGCTACAATGAGCAGTTCTTC
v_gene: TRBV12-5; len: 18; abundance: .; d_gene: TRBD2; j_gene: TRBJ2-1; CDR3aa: CASGSGLAGGRSHNEQFF; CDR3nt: TGTGCTAGTGGTTCGGGACTAGCGGGGGGGCGGTCCCACAATGAGCAGTTCTTC
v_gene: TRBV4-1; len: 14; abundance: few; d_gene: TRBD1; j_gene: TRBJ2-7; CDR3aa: CASSHGTAVPPWYF; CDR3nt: TGCGCCAGCAGCCACGGGACAGCCGTTCCCCCTTGGTACTTC
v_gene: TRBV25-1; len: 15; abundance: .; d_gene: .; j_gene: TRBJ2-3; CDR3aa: CASSGPDKVGDTQYF; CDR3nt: TGTGCCAGCAGTGGCCCGGACAAAGTCGGCGATACGCAGTATTTT
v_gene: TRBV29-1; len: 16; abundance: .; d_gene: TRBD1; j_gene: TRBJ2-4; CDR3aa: CSVEDRFRQGKNIQYF; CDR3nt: TGCAGCGTTGAAGATCGGTTCCGACAGGGCAAAAACATTCAGTACTTC
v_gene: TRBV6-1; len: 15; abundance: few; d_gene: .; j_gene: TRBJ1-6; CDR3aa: CASSQKQPNNSPLHF; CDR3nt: TGTGCCAGCAGTCAGAAACAGCCGAATAATTCACCCCTCCACTTT
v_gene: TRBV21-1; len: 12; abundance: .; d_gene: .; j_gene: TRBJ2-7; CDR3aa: CASGTGAYEQYF; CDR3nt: TGTGCCAGCGGGACAGGGGCCTACGAGCAGTACTTC
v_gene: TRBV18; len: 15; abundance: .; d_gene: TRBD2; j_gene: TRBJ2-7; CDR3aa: CASSPPGLAFHEQYF; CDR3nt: TGTGCCAGCTCACCACCGGGACTAGCATTCCACGAGCAGTACTTC
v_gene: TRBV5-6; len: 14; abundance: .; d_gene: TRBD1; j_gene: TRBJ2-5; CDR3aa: CASSLGTGIETQYF; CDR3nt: TGTGCCAGCAGCTTGGGGACAGGGATAGAGACCCAGTACTTC
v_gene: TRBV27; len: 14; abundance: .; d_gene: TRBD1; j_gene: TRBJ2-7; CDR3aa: CASSGTGRSYEQYF; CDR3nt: TGTGCCAGCAGTGGGACAGGGAGAAGCTACGAGCAGTACTTC
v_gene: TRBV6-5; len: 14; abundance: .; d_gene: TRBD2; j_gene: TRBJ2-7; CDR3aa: CASARGGNYGEQYF; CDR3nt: TGTGCCAGCGCCCGGGGGGGGAACTATGGCGAGCAGTACTTC
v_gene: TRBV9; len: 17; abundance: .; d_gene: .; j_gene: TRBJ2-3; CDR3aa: CASSVVGGTVPRDTQYF; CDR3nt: TGTGCCAGCAGCGTAGTCGGCGGGACGGTCCCCCGAGATACGCAGTATTTT
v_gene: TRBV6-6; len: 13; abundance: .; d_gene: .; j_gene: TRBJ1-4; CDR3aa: CATATPTNEKLFF; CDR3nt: TGTGCCACCGCTACTCCAACTAATGAAAAACTGTTTTTT
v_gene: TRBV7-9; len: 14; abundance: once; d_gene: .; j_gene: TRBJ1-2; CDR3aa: CASSNTGTSYGYTF; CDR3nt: TGTGCCAGCAGCAATACAGGGACGAGCTATGGCTACACCTTC
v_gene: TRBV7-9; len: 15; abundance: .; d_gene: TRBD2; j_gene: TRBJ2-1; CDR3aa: CASSSSGGGYNEQFF; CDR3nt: TGTGCCAGCAGCTCTAGCGGGGGAGGGTACAATGAGCAGTTCTTC
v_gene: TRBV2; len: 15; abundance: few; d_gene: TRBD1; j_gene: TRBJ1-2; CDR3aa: CASSGGQGINYGYTF; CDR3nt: TGTGCCAGCAGTGGAGGACAGGGCATAAACTATGGCTACACCTTC
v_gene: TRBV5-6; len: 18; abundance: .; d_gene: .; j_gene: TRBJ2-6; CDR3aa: CASSSLQGLSSGANVLTF; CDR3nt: TGTGCCAGCAGCTCCCTACAGGGCCTTAGCTCTGGGGCCAACGTCCTGACTTTC
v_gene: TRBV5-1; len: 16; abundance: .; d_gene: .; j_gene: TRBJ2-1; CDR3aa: CASSGWTVRSYNEQFF; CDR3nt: TGCGCCAGCAGCGGTTGGACAGTTCGCTCCTACAATGAGCAGTTCTTC
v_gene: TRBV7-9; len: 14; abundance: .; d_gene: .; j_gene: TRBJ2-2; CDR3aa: CASSFTTNTGELFF; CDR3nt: TGTGCCAGCAGCTTCACTACGAACACCGGGGAGCTGTTTTTT